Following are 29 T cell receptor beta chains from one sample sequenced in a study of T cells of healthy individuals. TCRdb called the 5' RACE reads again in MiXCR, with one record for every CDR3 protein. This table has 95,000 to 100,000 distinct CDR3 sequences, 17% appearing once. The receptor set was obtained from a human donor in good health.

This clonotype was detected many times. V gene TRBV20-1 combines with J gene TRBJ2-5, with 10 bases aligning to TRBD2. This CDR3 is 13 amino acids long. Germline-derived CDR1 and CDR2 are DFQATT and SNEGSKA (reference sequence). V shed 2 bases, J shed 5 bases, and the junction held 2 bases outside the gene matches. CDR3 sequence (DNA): TGCAGTGCTAGACTAGCGGGAGTTGAGACCCAGTACTTC. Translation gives CSARLAGVETQYF.

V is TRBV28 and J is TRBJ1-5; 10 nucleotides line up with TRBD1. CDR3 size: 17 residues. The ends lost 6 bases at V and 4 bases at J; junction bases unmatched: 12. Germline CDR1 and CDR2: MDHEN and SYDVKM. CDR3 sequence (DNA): TGTGCCAGCAGCCCCTCGACAGGGGGCTTTGGGAATCAGCCCCAGCATTTT. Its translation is CASSPSTGGFGNQPQHF. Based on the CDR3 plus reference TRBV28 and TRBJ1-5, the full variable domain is DVKVTQSSRYLVKRTGEKVFLECVQDMDHENMFWYRQDPGLGLRLIYFSYDVKMKEKGDIPEGYSVSREKKERFSLILESASTNQTSMYLCASSPSTGGFGNQPQHFGDGTRLSIL.

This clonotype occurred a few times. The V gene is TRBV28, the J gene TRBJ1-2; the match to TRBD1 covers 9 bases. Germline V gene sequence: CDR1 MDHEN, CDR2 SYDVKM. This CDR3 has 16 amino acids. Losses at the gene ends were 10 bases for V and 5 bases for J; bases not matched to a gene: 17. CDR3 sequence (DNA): TGTGCCATACTACCTACAGGGGGCGCCCCCCCATATGGCTACACCTTC. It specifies CAILPTGGAPPYGYTF.

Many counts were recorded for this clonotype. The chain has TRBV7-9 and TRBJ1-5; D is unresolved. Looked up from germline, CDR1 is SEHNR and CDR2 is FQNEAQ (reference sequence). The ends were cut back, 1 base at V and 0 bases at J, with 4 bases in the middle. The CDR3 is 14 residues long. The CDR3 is CASSLDHSNQPQHF. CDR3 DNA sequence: TGTGCCAGCAGCTTAGACCATAGCAATCAGCCCCAGCATTTT.

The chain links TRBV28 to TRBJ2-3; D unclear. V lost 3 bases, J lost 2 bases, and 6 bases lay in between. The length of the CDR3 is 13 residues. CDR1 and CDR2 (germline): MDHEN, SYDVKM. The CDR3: CASSFSATDTQYF. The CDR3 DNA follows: TGTGCCAGCAGTTTCTCCGCCACAGATACGCAGTATTTT.

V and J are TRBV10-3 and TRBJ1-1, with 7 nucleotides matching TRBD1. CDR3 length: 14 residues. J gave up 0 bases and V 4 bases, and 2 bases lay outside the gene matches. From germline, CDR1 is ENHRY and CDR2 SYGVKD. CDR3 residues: CAISGGQMNTEAFF. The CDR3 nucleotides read TGTGCCATCAGTGGGGGACAGATGAACACTGAAGCTTTCTTT.

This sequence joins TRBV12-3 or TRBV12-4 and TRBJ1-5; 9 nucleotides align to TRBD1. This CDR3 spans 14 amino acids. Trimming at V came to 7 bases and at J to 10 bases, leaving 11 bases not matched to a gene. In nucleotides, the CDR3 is TGTGCCAGCACTCCGGGACAGGGCAGCAAACCCCAGCATTTT. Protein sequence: CASTPGQGSKPQHF.

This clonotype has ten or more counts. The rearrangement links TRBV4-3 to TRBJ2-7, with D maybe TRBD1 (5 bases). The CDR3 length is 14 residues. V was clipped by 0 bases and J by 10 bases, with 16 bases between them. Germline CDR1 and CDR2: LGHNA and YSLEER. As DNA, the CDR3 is TGCGCCAGCAGCCAAGACCTTAGGACCGACAGACAGTACTTC. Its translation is CASSQDLRTDRQYF.

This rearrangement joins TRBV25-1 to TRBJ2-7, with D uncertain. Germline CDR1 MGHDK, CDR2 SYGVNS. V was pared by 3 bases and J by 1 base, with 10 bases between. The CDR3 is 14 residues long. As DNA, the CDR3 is TGTGCCAGCAGTGATTTAATTGGATCCTACGAGCAGTACTTC. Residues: CASSDLIGSYEQYF.

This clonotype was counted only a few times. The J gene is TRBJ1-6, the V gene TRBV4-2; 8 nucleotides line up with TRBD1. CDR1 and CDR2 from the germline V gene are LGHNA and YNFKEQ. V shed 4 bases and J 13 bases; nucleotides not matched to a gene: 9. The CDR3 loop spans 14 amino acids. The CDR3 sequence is CASSRGQGDLPLHF. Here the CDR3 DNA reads TGTGCCAGCAGCCGCGGACAGGGAGACTTGCCCCTCCACTTT.

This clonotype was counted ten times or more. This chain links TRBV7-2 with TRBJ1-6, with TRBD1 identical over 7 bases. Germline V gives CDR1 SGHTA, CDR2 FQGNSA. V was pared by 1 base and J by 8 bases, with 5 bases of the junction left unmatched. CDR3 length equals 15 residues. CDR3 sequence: CASSLGTGGYSPLHF. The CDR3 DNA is TGTGCCAGCAGCTTAGGGACAGGAGGCTATTCACCCCTCCACTTT.

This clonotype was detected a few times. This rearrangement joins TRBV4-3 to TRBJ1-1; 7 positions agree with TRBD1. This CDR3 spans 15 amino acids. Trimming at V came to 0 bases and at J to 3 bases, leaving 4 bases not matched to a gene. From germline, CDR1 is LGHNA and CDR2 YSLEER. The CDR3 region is CASSQEQGLDTEAFF. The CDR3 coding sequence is TGCGCCAGCAGCCAAGAACAGGGGCTGGACACTGAAGCTTTCTTT.

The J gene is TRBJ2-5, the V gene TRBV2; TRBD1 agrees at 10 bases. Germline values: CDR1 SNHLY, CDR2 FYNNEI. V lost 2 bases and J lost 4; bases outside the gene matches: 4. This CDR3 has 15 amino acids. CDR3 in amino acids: CASSEMGTGAETQYF. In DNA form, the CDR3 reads TGTGCCAGCAGTGAAATGGGGACAGGGGCAGAGACCCAGTACTTC.

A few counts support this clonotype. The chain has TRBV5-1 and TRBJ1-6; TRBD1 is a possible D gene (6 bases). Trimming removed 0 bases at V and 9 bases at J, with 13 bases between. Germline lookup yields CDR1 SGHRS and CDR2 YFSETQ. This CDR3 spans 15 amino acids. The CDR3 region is CASSLEGQRTSPLHF. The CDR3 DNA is TGCGCCAGCAGCTTGGAAGGACAGCGAACTTCACCCCTCCACTTT. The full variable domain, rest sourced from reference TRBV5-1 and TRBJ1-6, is KAGVTQTPRYLIKTRGQQVTLSCSPISGHRSVSWYQQTPGQGLQFLFEYFSETQRNKGNFPGRFSGRQFSNSRSEMNVSTLELGDSALYLCASSLEGQRTSPLHFGNGTRLTVT.

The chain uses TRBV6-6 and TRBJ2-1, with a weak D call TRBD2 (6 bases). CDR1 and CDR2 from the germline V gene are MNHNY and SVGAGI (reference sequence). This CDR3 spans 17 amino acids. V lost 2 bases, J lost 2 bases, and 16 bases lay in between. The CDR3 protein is CASSYPQPGLPYNEQFF. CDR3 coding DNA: TGTGCCAGCAGTTACCCCCAACCGGGACTTCCCTACAATGAGCAGTTCTTC.

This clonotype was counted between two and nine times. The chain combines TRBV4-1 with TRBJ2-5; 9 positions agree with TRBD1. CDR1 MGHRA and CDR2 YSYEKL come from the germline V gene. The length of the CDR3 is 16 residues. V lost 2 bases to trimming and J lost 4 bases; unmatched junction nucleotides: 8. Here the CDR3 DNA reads TGCGCCAGCAGCCAATTAGTTTACAGGGGGCTAGAGACCCAGTACTTC. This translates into CASSQLVYRGLETQYF.

The CDR3 nucleotides read TGCAGTGCGGTCGGGACACCCAGCGGCGAGCAGTACTTC. Translating gives CSAVGTPSGEQYF. The chain has TRBV20-1 and TRBJ2-7; tentative D call: TRBD1 (6 bases). The length of the CDR3 is 13 residues. The germline V and J ends were trimmed by 6 bases and 6 bases, with 18 bases remaining between them. Germline V gene data show CDR1 as DFQATT and CDR2 as SNEGSKA (reference sequence).

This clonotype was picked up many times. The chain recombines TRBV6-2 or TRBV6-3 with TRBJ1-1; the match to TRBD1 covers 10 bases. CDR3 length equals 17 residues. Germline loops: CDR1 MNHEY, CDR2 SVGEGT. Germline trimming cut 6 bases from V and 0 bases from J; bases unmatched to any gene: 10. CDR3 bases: TGTGCCAGCAGGAGGACAGGGGGTCATCTAATGAACACTGAAGCTTTCTTT. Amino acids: CASRRTGGHLMNTEAFF.

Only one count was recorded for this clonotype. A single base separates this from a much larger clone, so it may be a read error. CDR3 bases: TGCAGTGCTGCTGCTGGACAGGGGTTTAATTCACCCCTCCACTTT. Encoded protein: CSAAAGQGFNSPLHF. The gene calls are TRBV20-1 and TRBJ1-6; TRBD1 agrees at 9 bases. The CDR3 is 15 amino acids. The germline V gene encodes CDR1 DFQATT and CDR2 SNEGSKA (reference sequence). J was trimmed by 6 bases and V by 5 bases; bases with no gene match: 8.

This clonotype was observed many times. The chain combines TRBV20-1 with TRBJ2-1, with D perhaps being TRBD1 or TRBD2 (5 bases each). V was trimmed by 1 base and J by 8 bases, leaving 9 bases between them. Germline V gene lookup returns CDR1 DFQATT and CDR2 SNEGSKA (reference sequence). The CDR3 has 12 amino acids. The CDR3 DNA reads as TGCAGTGCTAGAGTGGGGACCGATGAGCAGTTCTTC. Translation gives CSARVGTDEQFF.

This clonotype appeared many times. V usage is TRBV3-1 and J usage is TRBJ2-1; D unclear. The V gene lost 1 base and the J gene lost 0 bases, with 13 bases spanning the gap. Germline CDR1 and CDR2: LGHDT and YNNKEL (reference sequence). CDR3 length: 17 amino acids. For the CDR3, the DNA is TGTGCCAGCAGCCAAGGTTCCCGACACAGCTCCTACAATGAGCAGTTCTTC. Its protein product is CASSQGSRHSSYNEQFF.

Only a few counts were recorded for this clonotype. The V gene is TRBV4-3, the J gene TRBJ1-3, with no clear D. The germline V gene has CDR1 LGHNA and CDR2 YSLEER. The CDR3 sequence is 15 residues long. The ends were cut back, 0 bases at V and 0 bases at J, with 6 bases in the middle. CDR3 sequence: CASSQEQLSGNTIYF. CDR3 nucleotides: TGCGCCAGCAGCCAAGAACAGCTCTCTGGAAACACCATATATTTT.

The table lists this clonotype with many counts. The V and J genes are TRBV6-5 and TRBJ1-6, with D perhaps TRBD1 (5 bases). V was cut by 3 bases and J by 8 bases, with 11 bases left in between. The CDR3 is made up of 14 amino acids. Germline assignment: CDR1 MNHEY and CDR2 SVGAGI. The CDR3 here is CASSYGHRDSPLHF. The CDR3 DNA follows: TGTGCCAGCAGTTATGGACATCGGGATTCACCCCTCCACTTT.

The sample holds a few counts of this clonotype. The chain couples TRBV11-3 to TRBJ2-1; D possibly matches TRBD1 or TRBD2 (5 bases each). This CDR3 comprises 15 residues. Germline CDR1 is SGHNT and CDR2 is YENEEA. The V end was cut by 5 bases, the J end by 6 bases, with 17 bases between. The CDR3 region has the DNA TGTGCCAGCAGCACGTACCCCGGGGCCGGCAATGAGCAGTTCTTC. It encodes CASSTYPGAGNEQFF.

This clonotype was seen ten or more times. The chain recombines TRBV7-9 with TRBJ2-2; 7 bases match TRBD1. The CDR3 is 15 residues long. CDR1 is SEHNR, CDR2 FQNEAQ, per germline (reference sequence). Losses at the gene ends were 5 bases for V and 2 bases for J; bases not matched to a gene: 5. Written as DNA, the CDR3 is TGTGCCAGCAGCCGAGGGACAGCCAACACCGGGGAGCTGTTTTTT. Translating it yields CASSRGTANTGELFF.

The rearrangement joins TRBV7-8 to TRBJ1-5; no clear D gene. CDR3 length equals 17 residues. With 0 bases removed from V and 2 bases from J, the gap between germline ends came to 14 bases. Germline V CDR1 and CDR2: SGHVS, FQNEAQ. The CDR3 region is CASSLAVAALGNQPQHF. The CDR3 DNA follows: TGTGCCAGCAGCTTAGCTGTGGCAGCCCTTGGCAATCAGCCCCAGCATTTT.

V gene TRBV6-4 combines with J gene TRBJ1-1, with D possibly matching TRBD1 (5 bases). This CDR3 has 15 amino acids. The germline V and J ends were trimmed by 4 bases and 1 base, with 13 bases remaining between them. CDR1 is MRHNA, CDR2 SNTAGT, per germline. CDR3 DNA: TGTGCCAGCAGTGTCGCTTCCGGGGGGAACACTGAAGCTTTCTTT. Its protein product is CASSVASGGNTEAFF.

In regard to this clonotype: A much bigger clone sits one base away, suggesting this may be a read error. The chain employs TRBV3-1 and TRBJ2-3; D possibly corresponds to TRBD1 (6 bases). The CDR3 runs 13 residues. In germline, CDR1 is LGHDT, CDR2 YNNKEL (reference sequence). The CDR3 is CASGQFSTDTQCF. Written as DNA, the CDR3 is TGTGCCAGTGGACAGTTTTCCACAGATACGCAGTGTTTT.

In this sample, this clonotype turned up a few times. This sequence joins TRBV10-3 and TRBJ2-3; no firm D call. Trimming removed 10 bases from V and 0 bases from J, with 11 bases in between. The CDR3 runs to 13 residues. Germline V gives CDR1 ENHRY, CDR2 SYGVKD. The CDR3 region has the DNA TGTGCCACCGGAGAGGCCAGCACAGATACGCAGTATTTT. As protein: CATGEASTDTQYF.